This T cell receptor (beta chain) was recovered during a study of CD8+CD57+ T cells in acquired aplastic anemia. Looking at the study overall: DNA per sorted CD4+ or CD8+ sample ranged roughly 0.17 to 27.4 ug, averaging roughly 3.3 ug.

An expansion of CD8+CD57+ cells by flow cytometry had been shown in patients chosen for sequencing. Severe acquired aplastic anemia was present in all patients. Genomic DNA constituted the template upon which TCR beta VDJ and CDR3 profiling was performed. TCRdb processed the reads anew with MiXCR; each CDR3 protein has one entry. The sample records about 220,000 distinct CDR3 sequences, 47% being singletons. The CDR3 is 14 amino acids. Germline lookup yields CDR1 LGHNA and CDR2 YSLEER. Trimming stripped 1 base from V and 4 bases from J, with 10 bases between. Study-level points and caveats: Sharing between patients and controls was observed for twenty-nine CD8+ CDR3 sequences.

As for this clonotype: The antigen is not known.

This receptor was obtained from a human donor with aplastic anemia. V gene TRBV4-3 combines with J gene TRBJ1-1; D call uncertain. Sequencing was done on a sample of sorted CD4+, CD8+, or CD8+CD57+ T cells (not recorded which) from PBMCs. The CDR3 loop reads CASSQVGGGTEAFF. CDR3 coding DNA: TGCGCCAGCAGCCAAGTAGGCGGAGGCACTGAAGCTTTCTTT.